One and the same sample provided the 15 T cell receptor beta chains below, sequenced in a study of blood T cells in healthy people across ages. It was with a sample-barcoded 5' primer and a J-beta primer mix that a second PCR of about 6 to 12 cycles was run. MiXCR was run by TCRdb on the 5' RACE reads, yielding one entry per CDR3 protein. Of almost 1 million distinct CDR3 sequences listed, roughly 51% are singletons. Sequencing used blood. The origin of the receptors is a woman in her sixties or seventies in good health.

This clonotype occurred a few times. The chain is built from TRBV4-2 and TRBJ2-4; D uncertain. Trimming took off 0 bases at V and 6 bases at J, with 18 bases between the two ends. CDR1 and CDR2 from the germline V gene are LGHNA and YNFKEQ. The CDR3 sequence is 17 residues long. The CDR3 DNA sequence: TGTGCCAGCAGCCAAGATCAGGTTATGGTGGTAGTAAACATTCAGTACTTC. Its translation is CASSQDQVMVVVNIQYF.

The rearrangement links TRBV20-1 to TRBJ2-5, with TRBD1 matching over 12 bases. The J call may be in error: the DNA end matches TRBJ2-7 better. Germline V gives CDR1 DFQATT, CDR2 SNEGSKA (reference sequence). The CDR3 extends over 14 amino acids. The CDR3 DNA reads TGCAGTGCTTGGGCCGGGACAGGGGGCGACGAGCAGTACTTC. Protein product: CSAWAGTGGDEQYF.

The chain employs TRBV5-6 and TRBJ2-1; D is perhaps TRBD1 or TRBD2 (5 bases each). Per the germline V gene, CDR1 is SGHDT and CDR2 is YYEEEE. V shed 5 bases and J shed 0 bases, with 15 bases lying between them. CDR3 length: 16 residues. The DNA of the CDR3 is TGTGCCAGCAGTGATACCGGGACCGGCTCCTACAATGAGCAGTTCTTC. Protein product: CASSDTGTGSYNEQFF.

This clonotype was counted a single time. The chain links TRBV2 to TRBJ2-7; TRBD1 matches at 8 bases. Per germline, CDR1 SNHLY and CDR2 FYNNEI. The CDR3 has 15 amino acids. V gave up 6 bases and J gave up 2 bases; unmatched junction bases: 9. DNA of the CDR3: TGTGCCAGCAGGAGGGGACAGGCGGTTACCTACGAGCAGTACTTC. It yields the protein CASRRGQAVTYEQYF.

A few counts support this clonotype. The J gene is TRBJ1-5, the V gene TRBV13; D is undetermined. This CDR3 has 14 residues. Germline loops: CDR1 PRHDT, CDR2 FYEKMQ (reference sequence). V dropped 5 bases and J dropped 7 bases, with 15 bases sitting between them. CDR3 bases: TGTGCCAGCAGCCCCGGAACGTCTAGACAGCCCCAGCATTTT. Protein: CASSPGTSRQPQHF.

This clonotype has only a few counts. V usage is TRBV6-5 and J usage is TRBJ2-5; D possibly corresponds to TRBD2 (7 bases). The better agreement between TRBJ2-7 and the DNA end casts doubt on the J call. From germline, CDR1 is MNHEY and CDR2 SVGAGI. The CDR3 covers 13 residues. Written as DNA, the CDR3 is TGTGCCAGCTCGACCCAGGGGAGGGACGAGCAGTACTTC. Protein sequence: CASSTQGRDEQYF.

The chain has TRBV2 and TRBJ2-7, with TRBD2 matching 7 bases. The length of the CDR3 is 15 residues. In germline, CDR1 is SNHLY, CDR2 FYNNEI. V shed 9 bases and J 1 base; nucleotides not matched to a gene: 12. The CDR3 sequence is CASLSGRAGSYEQYF. The CDR3 DNA sequence: TGTGCCAGTTTAAGCGGACGAGCGGGGTCCTACGAGCAGTACTTC.

The CDR3 DNA follows: TGCGCCAGCAGCGTTACAGGTACTGAAGCTTTCTTT. It is translated as CASSVTGTEAFF. The chain is built from TRBV5-1 and TRBJ1-1, with TRBD1 as a possible D gene (5 bases). The CDR3 is 12 amino acids. Between the trimmed V and J ends, which lost 4 bases and 5 bases, there was a span of 9 bases. CDR1 and CDR2 from the germline V gene are SGHRS and YFSETQ.

J is TRBJ2-5 and V is TRBV7-2; the match to TRBD2 covers 11 bases. This CDR3 is 15 amino acids long. The germline V gene encodes CDR1 SGHTA and CDR2 FQGNSA. V gave up 5 bases and J gave up 7 bases; unmatched junction bases: 9. The CDR3 region is CASSQLAGAQGTQYF. For the CDR3, the DNA is TGTGCCAGCAGCCAACTAGCGGGAGCGCAGGGGACCCAGTACTTC. Full variable domain (rest looked up from reference TRBV7-2 and TRBJ2-5): GAGVSQSPSNKVTEKGKDVELRCDPISGHTALYWYRQSLGQGLEFLIYFQGNSAPDKSGLPSDRFSAERTGGSVSTLTIQRTQQEDSAVYLCASSQLAGAQGTQYFGPGTRLLVL.

V and J are TRBV28 and TRBJ2-7; TRBD1 agrees at 10 bases. The V segment lost 5 bases and the J segment 3 bases; nucleotides outside the gene matches: 7. In germline, CDR1 is MDHEN, CDR2 SYDVKM. CDR3 length: 15 amino acids. CDR3 amino acids: CASSRTGTGDYEQYF. Written as DNA, the CDR3 is TGTGCCAGCAGTCGTACCGGGACAGGGGACTACGAGCAGTACTTC.

This clonotype was seen a handful of times. The chain links TRBV5-5 to TRBJ1-1; D is perhaps TRBD1 (6 bases). Trimming removed 2 bases at V and 6 bases at J, with 17 bases between. The CDR3 length is 15 residues. Germline-derived CDR1 and CDR2 are SGHKS and YYEKEE (reference sequence). This chain's CDR3 is CASSFIGVRGSEAFF. CDR3 nucleotides: TGTGCCAGCAGCTTTATCGGGGTCAGGGGCTCTGAAGCTTTCTTT.

This clonotype was recorded a few times. The J gene is TRBJ2-5, the V gene TRBV6-6, with 7 bases identical to TRBD2. The CDR3 loop spans 14 amino acids. Trimming at V came to 8 bases and at J to 11 bases, leaving 17 bases not matched to a gene. Germline V gene lookup returns CDR1 MNHNY and CDR2 SVGAGI (reference sequence). Here the CDR3 reads CASAHARELNEQYF. In DNA form, the CDR3 reads TGTGCCAGCGCCCACGCGCGGGAGTTAAATGAGCAGTACTTC.

The CDR3 DNA reads as TGTGCCAGCAGCTTAGCCCCCGCGGGGCCACCACAAGATACGCAGTATTTT. Amino acids: CASSLAPAGPPQDTQYF. This chain links TRBV7-3 with TRBJ2-3; a weak D match, TRBD2 (6 bases). Germline V gene lookup returns CDR1 SGHTA and CDR2 FQGTGA. The CDR3 is 17 residues long. With 2 bases removed from V and 5 bases from J, the gap between germline ends came to 20 bases.

In this sample, this clonotype turned up a few times. This chain joins TRBV27 and TRBJ2-7; possibly TRBD2 for D (6 bases). Trimming stripped 3 bases from V and 3 bases from J, with 12 bases between. The CDR3 sequence is 14 residues long. Germline V gene lookup returns CDR1 MNHEY and CDR2 SMNVEV (reference sequence). CDR3 bases: TGTGCCAGCAGTTTGACTAGTAACCACTACGAGCAGTACTTC. This encodes CASSLTSNHYEQYF.

The chain employs TRBV27 and TRBJ1-2; 9 bases map to TRBD1. Germline V lookup: CDR1 MNHEY, CDR2 SMNVEV (reference sequence). The CDR3 is made up of 15 amino acids. The V segment lost 5 bases and the J segment 4 bases; nucleotides outside the gene matches: 8. The CDR3 sequence is CASSADRGAIYGYTF. The CDR3 coding sequence is TGTGCCAGCAGTGCAGACAGGGGGGCCATCTATGGCTACACCTTC.